This T cell receptor beta chain was sequenced for a study of blood T cell repertoires in COVID-19. Whole-study context: Acute and convalescent COVID-19 samples came from the United States, Italy and Spain.

Germline assignment: CDR1 MDHEN and CDR2 SYDVKM. The CDR3 spans 15 residues. V dropped 5 bases and J dropped 6; count of bases not matched to a gene: 10. TCRdb keeps only in-frame clones here, not all; method: immunoSEQ multiplex PCR. The repertoire holds 250,000 to 350,000 clones, with 90% as singletons. The sequencing input was PBMCs or T cells enriched from blood (not recorded which). The receptor comes from a woman aged 18-29 years with acute COVID-19. V is TRBV28 and J is TRBJ1-5, with 7 nucleotides matching TRBD1. CDR3 sequence: CASSPDDRDGQPQHF. The CDR3 DNA is TGTGCCAGCAGTCCCGACGACAGGGACGGTCAGCCCCAGCATTTT.